Included here is one T cell receptor (beta chain) sequence, with context. This receptor's antigen is unknown. One base away there is no much larger clone; base qualities are not given. The data were taken from a study of somatic mutations in cytotoxic T cells in rheumatoid arthritis (TCRdb year 2017). Regarding the research as a whole: Right after diagnosis and prior to the start of any treatment, about 29 ml EDTA of peripheral blood was drawn from patients. Follow-up samples were taken post-diagnosis during immunosuppressive therapy with agents such as methotrexate, hydroxychloroquine and sulfasalazine. Sorted V beta1+ cells also underwent TCRB sequencing, and some V beta antibody-stained T-cell populations were flow-sorted at nearly 100% purity on a FACSAria II or Sony SH800. Whether expanded CD8+ T-cell clones in untreated, newly diagnosed rheumatoid arthritis carry somatic mutations was the study question, and clonality was characterized with TCRB deep sequencing. A total of 60 to 80 rheumatoid arthritis patients and 20 healthy controls underwent TCRB deep sequencing. Median age was essentially the same in the patient group and the control group. Study-level results and caveats: Viral specificity could not be ruled out by absence from virus-specific databases, and the antigen targets of the expanded CD8+ clones remained unknown. An increase of CD8+ clonality with age was seen in patients (Spearman r ≈ 0.49) but not in healthy controls. The slight underrepresentation of TRBV07 in patients was not corrected for multiple comparisons. Several identical CD8+ TCRB sequences were found in both blood and synovial fluid, and in about an eighth of the roughly 60 patients the largest CD8+ clone exceeded 20% of CD8+ cells. CD8+ T-cell clonality in rheumatoid arthritis patients was not significantly different from that in age-matched healthy controls.

Flow cytometry confirmed the purity of CD4+ and CD8+ cells that had been isolated by positive magnetic bead selection on an AutoMACS. A TCR V beta antibody panel was used in flow cytometry to screen first for clonal expansions, which were then characterized by TCRB deep sequencing of sorted CD8+ fractions. Isolation of peripheral blood mononuclear cells was done through Ficoll-Paque PLUS density gradient separation. Using Nucleospin Tissue or Tissue XS kits, DNA was extracted from CD4-enriched, CD8-enriched or PBMC samples, with quantification by a Qubit 2.0 fluorometer. Genomic DNA underwent TCRB CDR3 sequencing using the immunoSEQ assay. From the authors' description of their analysis: Patient CD8+ clones larger than 1% were compared against published virus-specific TCRB sequences, and only a few matched. Nothing other than productive TCRB rearrangements was included in the analyses. Clonality was calculated as a Shannon entropy-based productive clonality index, and a clone was defined by a unique TCRB CDR3 sequence. Repertoire overlap between two samples was calculated from the template counts of each clone relative to total templates per sample. V-gene usage measured by flow cytometry correlated with TCRB sequencing V-gene usage, with a Spearman r of 0.5 to 0.65. The clones in this table, taken by TCRdb from immuneACCESS, are in-frame only. Not every clone is retained; where verified, under half of the shortfall comes from an unresolved V gene, and the cause of the rest is unknown. V, J and clone size are those of that table, while D and trimming were read from the DNA. The sample table shows 6,300 or so clones, and 77% are seen once. Less than 35% of the sample comes from the top ten.

Reading the germline V gene (reference sequence) gives CDR1 SSHAT and CDR2 FNYEAQ. V gives up 5 bases and J gives up 8 bases, and the segment between their germline ends measures 18 bases. Inclusive of the bounding cysteine and phenylalanine, the CDR3 is 15 residues long. Just CDR3 DNA is preserved here, 45 bases in frame from base 1. Material: CD8+ T cells sorted from blood, obtained at a follow-up visit. The clonotype originates from a woman in her 70s with rheumatoid arthritis. The chain is made from TRBV7-7 and TRBJ1-4; no D gene is confidently identified. The bases are TGTGCCAGCAGCCCAAGCGACCTTCAAGGCGAAAAACTGTTTTTT. Translated, this is CASSPSDLQGEKLFF.